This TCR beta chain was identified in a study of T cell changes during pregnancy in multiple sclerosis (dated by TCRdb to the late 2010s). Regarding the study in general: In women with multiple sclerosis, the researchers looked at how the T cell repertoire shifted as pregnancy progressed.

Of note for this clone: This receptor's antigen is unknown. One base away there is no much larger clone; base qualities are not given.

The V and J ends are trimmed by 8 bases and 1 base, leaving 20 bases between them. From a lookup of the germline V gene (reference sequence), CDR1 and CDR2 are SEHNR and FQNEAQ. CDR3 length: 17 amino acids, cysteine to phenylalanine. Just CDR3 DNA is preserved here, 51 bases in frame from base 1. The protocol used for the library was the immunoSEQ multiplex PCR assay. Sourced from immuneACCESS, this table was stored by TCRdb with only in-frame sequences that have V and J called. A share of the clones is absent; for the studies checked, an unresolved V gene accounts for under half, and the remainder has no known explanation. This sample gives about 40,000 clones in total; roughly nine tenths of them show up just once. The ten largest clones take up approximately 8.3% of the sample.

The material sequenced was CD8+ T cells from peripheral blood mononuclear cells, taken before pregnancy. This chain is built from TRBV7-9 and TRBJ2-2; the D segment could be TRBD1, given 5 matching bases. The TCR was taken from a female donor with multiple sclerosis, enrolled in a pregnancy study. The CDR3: CASRTLSDRLNTGELFF. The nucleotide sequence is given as TGTGCCAGCCGTACCCTGAGTGACAGATTGAACACCGGGGAGCTGTTTTTT.